This paragraph reports one T cell receptor (beta chain). Its specificity is not known. The data derive from a study of cytomegalovirus exposure and HLA in healthy donors. The PCR used 60 Vbeta and 13 Jbeta primers. Method: immunoSEQ multiplex PCR; TCRdb's copy keeps in-frame clones and lacks some. The sample holds 120,000 to 150,000 clones, 65% to 75% seen once. All the people who gave samples were healthy bone marrow donors. With 1 base removed from V and 2 bases from J, the gap between germline ends came to 7 bases. This CDR3 contains 14 residues. The germline V gene has CDR1 SGHTA and CDR2 FQGNSA. Study observations and caveats: In an earlier analysis, most TCR beta V segments were productive about 87% or about 30% of the time. Analysis was carried out at a later point, and it linked a missense DCLRE1C variant to TCR beta V- and J-gene trimming.

The specimen was PBMCs. The V call is TRBV7-2, the J call TRBJ2-3, with D possibly being TRBD2 (6 bases). The receptor was isolated from a man in his sixties in good health and CMV-seronegative. Here the CDR3 reads CASSLGGDTDTQYF. CDR3 in DNA: TGTGCCAGCAGCTTAGGGGGGGACACAGATACGCAGTATTTT.